This entry lists 25 T cell receptor beta chains sequenced from one sample in a study of regulatory T cells in long-lasting Graves disease. The sample's time point: newly diagnosed GD, antithyroid drugs for less than 3 months. PBMCs provided the RNA from which the TCR library was made. Through Arm-PCR of CDR3 regions and iRepertoire HTBI primers, TCR beta libraries were built. Each CDR3 protein is one row after TCRdb ran MiXCR on the multiplex PCR reads. The sample has 250,000 to 400,000 distinct CDR3 sequences, 18% seen once. Sequenced here: peripheral blood mononuclear cells (PBMCs), sampled at new diagnosis, from a patient treated with antithyroid drugs. The source is a female donor with Graves disease.

The V gene is TRBV19, the J gene TRBJ2-4, with 11 bases aligning to TRBD1. CDR3 length: 17 residues. Germline V gene data show CDR1 as LNHDA and CDR2 as SQIVND (reference sequence). The trim removed 5 bases at V and 6 bases at J, leaving 12 bases unmatched. DNA of the CDR3: TGTGCCAGTAGTGCCCGGACAGGGGGCGGTCAGGGAAACATTCAGTACTTC. Translated: CASSARTGGGQGNIQYF.

This clonotype has ten or more counts. The chain combines TRBV20-1 with TRBJ2-7; 11 bases map to TRBD2. Germline assignment: CDR1 DFQATT and CDR2 SNEGSKA (reference sequence). Unmatched junction bases numbered 8, after V lost 6 bases and J lost 4 bases. The CDR3 covers 14 residues. The CDR3 nucleotides read TGCAGTGCAAGACTAGCGGGAAAAGGTTACGAGCAGTACTTC. It translates to CSARLAGKGYEQYF.

This clonotype appeared many times. The chain joins TRBV6-2 or TRBV6-3 to TRBJ2-1, with TRBD2 matching 9 bases. J gave up 3 bases and V 6 bases, and 6 bases lay outside the gene matches. Germline V gene data show CDR1 as MNHEY and CDR2 as SVGEGT. The CDR3 is made up of 15 amino acids. The CDR3 here is CASSQTSGSYNEQFF. CDR3 nucleotides: TGTGCCAGCAGCCAGACTAGCGGCAGCTACAATGAGCAGTTCTTC.

In its sample, this clonotype was seen many times. The V call is TRBV29-1, the J call TRBJ1-2; 9 bases are shared with TRBD1. Germline CDR1 and CDR2: SQVTM and ANQGSEA. The CDR3 loop spans 16 amino acids. J was trimmed by 4 bases and V by 7 bases; bases with no gene match: 16. The CDR3 protein is CSAYRPPGQGSYGYTF. CDR3 in DNA: TGCAGCGCCTATCGGCCCCCGGGACAGGGCTCCTATGGCTACACCTTC.

About this clonotype: This could be a read error, since a much larger clone is one nucleotide away. The J gene is TRBJ1-2, the V gene TRBV24-1; TRBD1 matches 7 bases. The V gene's germline CDR1 is KGHDR and CDR2 SFDVKD. The length of the CDR3 is 13 residues. CDR3 in amino acids: CAASDSGQAGYTF. The CDR3 DNA reads TGTGCCGCCAGTGATTCAGGACAGGCAGGCTACACCTTC.

This clonotype occurred a few times. The chain's CDR3 is CSVGGQSPNTQYF. Here the CDR3 DNA reads TGCAGCGTTGGGGGACAGAGCCCTAATACGCAGTATTTT. J is TRBJ2-3 and V is TRBV29-1; 7 bases are a match to TRBD1. CDR3 length equals 13 residues. V was clipped by 4 bases and J by 7 bases; unmatched bases: 8. Germline CDR1 is SQVTM and CDR2 is ANQGSEA.

This clonotype has a single count. A much larger clonotype is one base distant, so this may be a read error. The chain links TRBV19 to TRBJ2-1; 8 bases are a match to TRBD2. With 3 bases clipped from V and 10 bases from J, the junction kept 17 bases outside the gene matches. This CDR3 is built from 17 residues. Per the germline V gene, CDR1 is LNHDA and CDR2 is SQIVND (reference sequence). This CDR3 is CASSILTSEPGIEEQFF. The CDR3 bases are TGTGCCAGTAGTATCTTGACTAGCGAGCCGGGGATCGAGGAGCAGTTCTTC.

This clonotype was seen a few times. The chain combines TRBV9 with TRBJ2-1; TRBD1 agrees at 9 bases. The germline CDR1 and CDR2 sequences are SGDLS and YYNGEE. V lost 2 bases and J lost 2; bases outside the gene matches: 2. The CDR3 consists of 15 residues. CDR3 amino acids: CASSVRDRAYNEQFF. The CDR3 coding sequence is TGTGCCAGCAGCGTCCGGGACAGGGCCTACAATGAGCAGTTCTTC.

V and J are TRBV5-1 and TRBJ2-7; weak D call: TRBD1 (6 bases). Trimming shortened V by 5 bases and J by 4 bases, and 13 bases separated the two germline ends. The germline V gene has CDR1 SGHRS and CDR2 YFSETQ. The CDR3 has 13 amino acids. DNA for the CDR3: TGCGCCAGCAGTCTCGTACAGGGATACGAGCAGTACTTC. Residues: CASSLVQGYEQYF.

The rearrangement links TRBV7-9 to TRBJ1-5; D perhaps matches TRBD1 (6 bases). Between the trimmed V and J ends, which lost 6 bases and 0 bases, there was a span of 24 bases. CDR3 size: 19 residues. Per the germline V gene, CDR1 is SEHNR and CDR2 is FQNEAQ (reference sequence). This chain's CDR3 is CASRNWGQGSILSNQPQHF. The CDR3 DNA reads as TGTGCCAGCAGGAACTGGGGGCAGGGGTCCATCCTTAGCAATCAGCCCCAGCATTTT.

This clonotype was found a few times. This chain uses TRBV7-6 with TRBJ2-5, with TRBD2 matching 13 bases. Germline lookup yields CDR1 SGHVS and CDR2 FNYEAQ. Losses at the gene ends were 5 bases for V and 5 bases for J; bases not matched to a gene: 2. The CDR3 is 14 amino acids. Here the CDR3 reads CASSTLAGGETQYF. For the CDR3, the DNA is TGTGCCAGCAGCACACTAGCGGGAGGGGAGACCCAGTACTTC.

The chain has TRBV5-1 and TRBJ1-1; the D is unclear. Trimming left V 8 bases short and J 6 bases short, with 14 bases between. The CDR3 extends over 12 amino acids. CDR1 is SGHRS, CDR2 YFSETQ, per germline. CDR3 protein: CASRTEGAEAFF. The CDR3 DNA follows: TGCGCCAGTCGGACGGAAGGCGCTGAAGCTTTCTTT.

Notes on this clonotype: A single base separates this from a much larger clone, so it may be a read error. This rearrangement joins TRBV11-2 to TRBJ2-7, with TRBD2 matching 8 bases. Unmatched junction bases numbered 21, after V lost 5 bases and J lost 3 bases. Germline V gene lookup returns CDR1 SGHAT and CDR2 FQNNGV. CDR3 length equals 19 residues. In DNA form, the CDR3 reads TGTGCCAGCAGCGCTCTCAGGCTGCAGCGGAGCGGGAGAGTCTACGAGCAGTACTTC. Translating it yields CASSALRLQRSGRVYEQYF. The full variable domain, in which reference TRBV11-2 and TRBJ2-7 provide the parts outside the CDR3, is EAGVAQSPRYKIIEKRQSVAFWCNPISGHATLYWYQQILGQGPKLLIQFQNNGVVDDSQLPKDRFSAERLKGVDSTLKIQPAKLEDSAVYLCASSALRLQRSGRVYEQYFGPGTRLTVT.

This clonotype was recorded many times. This chain links TRBV11-3 with TRBJ2-3, with 11 nucleotides matching TRBD2. Per germline, CDR1 SGHNT and CDR2 YENEEA. The J segment lost 8 bases and the V segment lost 5 bases, leaving 15 bases of the junction unmatched. This CDR3 spans 17 amino acids. The CDR3 nucleotides read TGTGCCAGCAGCACTACCGGGACTAGCGGACCATCGGGTACGCAGTATTTT. Amino acids: CASSTTGTSGPSGTQYF.

J is TRBJ2-2 and V is TRBV9, with D hard to call. This CDR3 contains 12 residues. Germline V gives CDR1 SGDLS, CDR2 YYNGEE. Trimming cost V 4 bases and J 8 bases, with 9 bases left between them. The CDR3 coding sequence is TGTGCCAGCAGCCTGACTCCGGGGGAGCTGTTTTTT. Translating it yields CASSLTPGELFF.

A word on this clonotype: A much larger clone is a single base away; this may be a read error. The J gene is TRBJ2-1, the V gene TRBV28; perhaps TRBD2 as D (5 bases). The germline V gene encodes CDR1 MDHEN and CDR2 SYDVKM. Trimming cost V 8 bases and J 10 bases, with 21 bases left between them. The length of the CDR3 is 14 residues. The CDR3 nucleotides read TGTGCCAGCCGAGGTGATTGGGGAGCCCAAGAGCAGTTCTTC. Translating gives CASRGDWGAQEQFF.

This clonotype was recorded at least ten times. The V gene is TRBV11-2, the J gene TRBJ1-4; TRBD1 aligns across 9 bases. Germline lookup yields CDR1 SGHAT and CDR2 FQNNGV. The CDR3 runs to 14 residues. V lost 5 bases and J lost 8; bases outside the gene matches: 6. CDR3 in DNA: TGTGCCAGCAGCCCCACAGGGGGCGAAGAAAAACTGTTTTTT. Protein product: CASSPTGGEEKLFF.

Only a few counts were recorded for this clonotype. The rearrangement links TRBV27 to TRBJ2-3; 7 nucleotides agree with TRBD2. Losses at the gene ends were 3 bases for V and 2 bases for J; bases not matched to a gene: 5. This CDR3 has 15 residues. Germline values: CDR1 MNHEY, CDR2 SMNVEV (reference sequence). CDR3 DNA: TGTGCCAGCAGTTTCAGCGGGGTCCACACAGATACGCAGTATTTT. This codes for CASSFSGVHTDTQYF.

In its sample, this clonotype was seen many times. CDR3 sequence reads: CASSEERGFQETQYF. DNA for the CDR3: TGTGCCAGCAGTGAAGAGAGAGGCTTCCAAGAGACCCAGTACTTC. The chain uses TRBV2 and TRBJ2-5; D is ambiguous. The length of the CDR3 is 15 residues. Trimming took off 1 base at V and 1 base at J, with 10 bases between the two ends. Germline lookup yields CDR1 SNHLY and CDR2 FYNNEI.

The genes are TRBV6-1 and TRBJ2-1; 12 nucleotides match TRBD2. The ends lost 3 bases at V and 4 bases at J; junction bases unmatched: 4. Germline V gene sequence: CDR1 MNHNS, CDR2 SASEGT. CDR3 size: 16 residues. The CDR3 DNA follows: TGTGCCAGCAGTGAGCTAGCGGGAGGGCTGTACAATGAGCAGTTCTTC. Translated: CASSELAGGLYNEQFF.

This clonotype was observed at least ten times. The chain employs TRBV11-3 and TRBJ2-7; D gene ambiguous. The CDR3 is made up of 17 amino acids. Trimming pared 1 base from V and 2 bases from J, leaving 18 bases between. Germline loops: CDR1 SGHNT, CDR2 YENEEA. Here the CDR3 reads CASSLGALDEATYEQYF. For the CDR3, the DNA is TGTGCCAGCAGCTTAGGGGCCTTGGACGAAGCTACCTACGAGCAGTACTTC.

Ten or more counts support this clonotype. The CDR3 reads CASSVLRGTEAFF. The DNA for the CDR3 is TGTGCCAGCAGTGTCCTACGGGGCACTGAAGCTTTCTTT. The chain has TRBV2 and TRBJ1-1; D remains ambiguous. Trimming pared 4 bases from V and 4 bases from J, leaving 10 bases between. This CDR3 is built from 13 residues. Germline loops: CDR1 SNHLY, CDR2 FYNNEI.

The table lists this clonotype with a few counts. Since a much larger clone is just one base distant, this may be a read error. The rearrangement uses TRBV4-2 and TRBJ2-2; 10 bases map to TRBD2. Germline loops: CDR1 LGHNA, CDR2 YNFKEQ. V was clipped by 2 bases and J by 3 bases; unmatched bases: 3. CDR3 size: 16 residues. The CDR3 loop reads CASSQLAGEYTGELFF. CDR3 DNA: TGTGCCAGCAGCCAACTAGCGGGAGAGTACACCGGGGAGCTGTTTTTT.

This clonotype was seen ten or more times. This sequence joins TRBV10-3 and TRBJ1-5; 7 bases map to TRBD1. The CDR3 is 18 amino acids. Germline values: CDR1 ENHRY, CDR2 SYGVKD. The V and J ends lost 0 bases and 2 bases, in that order; junction bases with no gene match: 10. The CDR3 protein is CAISESTLQGGRNQPQHF. The CDR3 DNA reads TGTGCCATCAGTGAGTCGACTCTACAAGGGGGCCGCAATCAGCCCCAGCATTTT.

Note on this clonotype: A read error is likely here: a far larger clone is one base away. This chain joins TRBV6-1 and TRBJ2-7; D uncertain. This CDR3 spans 11 amino acids. Germline-derived CDR1 and CDR2 are MNHNS and SASEGT. V shed 2 bases and J shed 7 bases, with 6 bases lying between them. CDR3 nucleotides: TGTGCCAGCAGTGAAAACAATGAGCAGTACTTC. Amino acid sequence: CASSENNEQYF.